Listed below are T cell receptor beta chains from one sample, sequenced in a study of shared clonotypes between healthy human individuals. Assay: immunoSEQ multiplex PCR; the TCRdb copy retains only in-frame clones and omits some. The table shows around 2.1 million clones, with about 93% occurring only once. The sample comprised naive CD8+ T cells from PBMCs. The receptors were gathered from a man aged 18 to 29 in good health. Some clones in this sample may be carry-over from other donors' samples. Each CDR3 is given with its conserved first and last residue. Expanded clones get a size class; other rows say once, few or many, or leave the size out.

clone_size: NA; j_call: TRBJ2-1; v_call: TRBV11-2; cdr3_aa: CASSRLAGVVEQFF
clone_size: NA; j_call: TRBJ2-1; v_call: TRBV28; cdr3_aa: CASSPLAGSYNEQFF
clone_size: NA; j_call: TRBJ2-4; v_call: TRBV7-9; cdr3_aa: CASSASGLTKNIQYF
clone_size: NA; j_call: TRBJ2-2; v_call: TRBV7-9; cdr3_aa: CASSSSRTSGDNTGELFF
clone_size: NA; j_call: TRBJ2-3; v_call: TRBV6-6; cdr3_aa: CASRGTAYSQYF
clone_size: NA; j_call: TRBJ2-5; v_call: TRBV4-1; cdr3_aa: CASSQRGEETQYF
clone_size: NA; j_call: TRBJ2-7; v_call: TRBV7-9; cdr3_aa: CASSLIAGGSYEQYF
clone_size: NA; j_call: TRBJ2-7; v_call: TRBV28; cdr3_aa: CASSPLLNRAQYEQYF
clone_size: NA; j_call: TRBJ1-2; v_call: TRBV23-1; cdr3_aa: CASTTAGGDYGYTF
clone_size: NA; j_call: TRBJ2-3; v_call: TRBV7-8; cdr3_aa: CASSSSGFTDTQYF
clone_size: NA; j_call: TRBJ2-7; v_call: TRBV5-4; cdr3_aa: CASSGTKTSGSDTYEQYF
clone_size: NA; j_call: TRBJ2-5; v_call: TRBV5-1; cdr3_aa: CASKPRGGYETQYF
clone_size: once; j_call: TRBJ1-4; v_call: TRBV5-1; cdr3_aa: CASSLAGAPDLEKLFF
clone_size: NA; j_call: TRBJ2-2; v_call: TRBV27; cdr3_aa: CASSLPLAGGYGELFF
clone_size: NA; j_call: TRBJ1-1; v_call: TRBV11-2; cdr3_aa: CASSIQGENTEAFF
clone_size: NA; j_call: TRBJ2-2; v_call: TRBV4-3; cdr3_aa: CASSHRENTGELFF
clone_size: NA; j_call: TRBJ2-1; v_call: TRBV4-1; cdr3_aa: CASSQEEMWGNEQFF
clone_size: NA; j_call: TRBJ2-7; v_call: TRBV7-6; cdr3_aa: CASSLARGRAYEQYF
clone_size: NA; j_call: TRBJ2-7; v_call: TRBV10-3; cdr3_aa: CAISDTGQGVPLEQYF
clone_size: NA; j_call: TRBJ2-3; v_call: TRBV2; cdr3_aa: CASSDGREPDTQYF
clone_size: once; j_call: TRBJ2-1; v_call: TRBV29-1; cdr3_aa: CSVEEVSYGYEQFF
clone_size: NA; j_call: TRBJ2-5; v_call: TRBV4-1; cdr3_aa: CASRPQGESPQYF
clone_size: NA; j_call: TRBJ2-7; v_call: TRBV5-1; cdr3_aa: CASSGVDRESEQYF
clone_size: NA; j_call: TRBJ1-1; v_call: TRBV10-2; cdr3_aa: CASSEWTGGAFF
clone_size: once; j_call: TRBJ2-7; v_call: TRBV7-9; cdr3_aa: CASSSRQGFSHEQYF